These 23 T cell receptor beta chains share one sample of origin, sequenced in a study of cytomegalovirus exposure and HLA in healthy donors. Primers for the PCR totalled 60 Vbeta and 13 Jbeta. Some clones are missing from TCRdb's copy, which holds only in-frame ones; the method was immunoSEQ multiplex PCR. The sample contains some 120,000 clones, about 74% of which appear only once. Sequencing was done on a sample of PBMCs. The receptors here all came from a woman aged 45 to 65 in good health and CMV-seropositive.

The chain has TRBV2 and TRBJ1-4, with TRBD1 matching over 10 bases. The germline V gene encodes CDR1 SNHLY and CDR2 FYNNEI. The CDR3 runs 14 residues. V trimming: 7 bases; J trimming: 8 bases; junction bases outside the gene matches: 7. The CDR3 DNA reads as TGTGCCAGCACTATGGACAGGGGGGGAGAAAAACTGTTTTTT. Amino acid sequence: CASTMDRGGEKLFF.

The chain couples TRBV19 to TRBJ1-6; 8 bases match TRBD1. The V and J ends lost 9 bases and 7 bases, in that order; junction bases with no gene match: 11. The CDR3 consists of 15 residues. Germline CDR1 reads LNHDA; CDR2 reads SQIVND (reference sequence). The CDR3 DNA is TGTGCCAGCTGCCAGGGGGCTGAAGGGAATTCACCCCTCCACTTT. It encodes CASCQGAEGNSPLHF.

The V and J genes are TRBV5-1 and TRBJ2-5, with D tentatively TRBD2 (6 bases). The germline V gene encodes CDR1 SGHRS and CDR2 YFSETQ. V was shortened by 4 bases and J by 4 bases, with 26 bases between the two germline ends. The CDR3 totals 18 residues. CDR3 nucleotide sequence: TGCGCCAGCAGCCCCAAGGGAAAAGCGGGCGAGGTGGGAGAGACCCAGTACTTC. Translated: CASSPKGKAGEVGETQYF.

The genes are TRBV2 and TRBJ2-3, with D perhaps matching TRBD1 (6 bases). The germline V gene encodes CDR1 SNHLY and CDR2 FYNNEI. The germline V and J ends were trimmed by 11 bases and 0 bases, with 15 bases remaining between them. There are 14 residues in the CDR3. The CDR3 coding sequence is TGTGCCGGTAGACAGGATCAGAGCACAGATACGCAGTATTTT. This codes for CAGRQDQSTDTQYF. Filled out from reference TRBV2 and TRBJ2-3, the complete variable domain reads EPEVTQTPSHQVTQMGQEVILRCVPISNHLYFYWYRQILGQKVEFLVSFYNNEISEKSEIFDDQFSVERPDGSNFTLKIRSTKLEDSAMYFCAGRQDQSTDTQYFGPGTRLTVL.

The V and J genes are TRBV6-1 and TRBJ1-1, with D possibly matching TRBD1 (6 bases). The CDR3 runs to 12 residues. The germline V gene encodes CDR1 MNHNS and CDR2 SASEGT. The ends were cut back, 8 bases at V and 7 bases at J, with 14 bases in the middle. CDR3 bases: TGTGCCAGCTTAGCTGGACAGTGTGAAGCTTTCTTT. Translation: CASLAGQCEAFF.

The CDR3 is CSNSSGPGGGQPQHF. The CDR3 DNA reads TGCAGTAATTCCTCCGGGCCTGGGGGGGGTCAGCCCCAGCATTTT. This chain links TRBV29-1 with TRBJ1-5, with a weak D call TRBD1 (5 bases). Germline CDR1 is SQVTM and CDR2 is ANQGSEA. The CDR3 length is 15 residues.

The chain is built from TRBV5-5 and TRBJ1-4; a possible D gene is TRBD1 (5 bases). CDR3 size: 14 residues. The germline gives CDR1 SGHKS, CDR2 YYEKEE (reference sequence). V gave up 2 bases and J gave up 3 bases, with 8 bases separating them. As DNA, the CDR3 is TGTGCCAGCAGCTTAGGGGTGGCTAATGAAAAACTGTTTTTT. Translated, it gives CASSLGVANEKLFF.

The V call is TRBV7-9, the J call TRBJ2-5; 8 nucleotides match TRBD1. Germline-derived CDR1 and CDR2 are SEHNR and FQNEAQ (reference sequence). V shed 4 bases and J 1 base; nucleotides not matched to a gene: 14. The CDR3 covers 18 residues. Here the CDR3 DNA reads TGTGCCAGCAGCTCCCGACAGGGGTCCGTTGTAATCCAAGAGACCCAGTACTTC. It codes for CASSSRQGSVVIQETQYF.

The rearrangement joins TRBV18 to TRBJ2-7, with D possibly matching TRBD1 (6 bases). The germline V gene has CDR1 KGHSH and CDR2 LQKENI. V shed 3 bases and J shed 4 bases, with 16 bases lying between them. CDR3 length: 15 residues. CDR3 protein: CASSPAGTPEYEQYF. CDR3 in DNA: TGTGCCAGCTCACCGGCCGGGACACCCGAATACGAGCAGTACTTC.

The chain employs TRBV5-5 and TRBJ1-3, with TRBD1 as a possible D gene (5 bases). This CDR3 is built from 17 residues. The V gene's germline CDR1 is SGHKS and CDR2 YYEKEE (reference sequence). V was trimmed by 3 bases and J by 0 bases, leaving 16 bases between them. The CDR3 DNA sequence: TGTGCCAGCAGCTGGGGGAGGAGTCCAACCTCTGGAAACACCATATATTTT. It specifies CASSWGRSPTSGNTIYF.

This chain links TRBV19 with TRBJ1-1; 7 bases are a match to TRBD1. Germline CDR1 is LNHDA and CDR2 is SQIVND (reference sequence). This CDR3 has 15 residues. The V segment lost 5 bases and the J segment 1 base; nucleotides outside the gene matches: 7. The CDR3: CASSGPRQGNTEAFF. The CDR3 nucleotides are TGTGCCAGTAGTGGCCCCCGACAGGGGAACACTGAAGCTTTCTTT.

The rearrangement links TRBV2 to TRBJ1-5; no clear D. Germline-derived CDR1 and CDR2 are SNHLY and FYNNEI. This CDR3 spans 14 amino acids. V was clipped by 3 bases and J by 7 bases, with 13 bases between them. CDR3 in DNA: TGTGCCAGCAGTGAGGGGAGAACGGGACAGCCCCAGCATTTT. This encodes CASSEGRTGQPQHF.

The V call is TRBV2, the J call TRBJ2-5, with D maybe TRBD2 (6 bases). Between the trimmed V and J ends, which lost 10 bases and 1 base, there was a span of 13 bases. Germline assignment: CDR1 SNHLY and CDR2 FYNNEI. The CDR3 is 13 residues long. The CDR3 protein is CATGVEIQETQYF. The CDR3 DNA sequence: TGTGCCACGGGGGTAGAGATCCAAGAGACCCAGTACTTC.

This clone has more than one count but fewer than ten. The chain is built from TRBV29-1 and TRBJ1-2; TRBD1 is a possible D gene (5 bases). Trimming stripped 7 bases from V and 3 bases from J, with 12 bases between. Germline CDR1 reads SQVTM; CDR2 reads ANQGSEA. This CDR3 has 12 residues. The CDR3 region is CSGGGADYGYTF. The CDR3 nucleotides are TGCAGCGGAGGAGGGGCAGACTATGGCTACACCTTC.

The chain is built from TRBV7-9 and TRBJ2-3; 7 bases line up with TRBD1. The V segment lost 5 bases and the J segment 2 bases; nucleotides outside the gene matches: 4. Germline V gene sequence: CDR1 SEHNR, CDR2 FQNEAQ (reference sequence). The CDR3 consists of 14 residues. Here the CDR3 reads CASSPGTDTDTQYF. The CDR3 nucleotides are TGTGCCAGCAGCCCGGGGACAGACACAGATACGCAGTATTTT.

CDR3 sequence reads: CASSNYRKQPYEQYF. CDR3 in DNA: TGTGCCAGCAGCAATTACAGAAAGCAACCCTACGAGCAGTACTTC. The chain employs TRBV21-1 and TRBJ2-7; the table's TRBD1 call for D was not verified on the DNA. TRBV21-1 is a known pseudogene. The CDR3 sequence is 15 residues long.

The rearrangement joins TRBV6-5 to TRBJ1-2; D is possibly TRBD1 (5 bases). CDR1 is MNHEY and CDR2 is SVGAGI in the germline V gene. V lost 7 bases and J lost 10, with 22 bases in between. The length of the CDR3 is 14 residues. CDR3 in amino acids: CASTLSGGNRDYTF. The CDR3 DNA is TGTGCCAGCACCCTTAGTGGGGGGAATCGTGACTACACCTTC.

A single count supports this clone. This chain links TRBV5-6 with TRBJ2-5, with D possibly matching TRBD2 (6 bases). The better agreement between TRBJ2-7 and the DNA end casts doubt on the J call. The germline V gene has CDR1 SGHDT and CDR2 YYEEEE. The CDR3 has 17 residues. CDR3 residues: CASSLEVSEGRRYEQYF. CDR3 in DNA: TGTGCCAGCAGCTTGGAGGTTTCGGAGGGCAGGCGCTACGAGCAGTACTTC.

The gene calls are TRBV5-1 and TRBJ2-4; D may be TRBD1 (5 bases). Trimming took 0 bases from V and 15 from J, leaving 19 bases between them. In germline, CDR1 is SGHRS, CDR2 YFSETQ. CDR3 size: 14 residues. The CDR3 DNA follows: TGCGCCAGCAGCTTGGAAGGGGCCGCCGGTAATCCGTACTTC. It specifies CASSLEGAAGNPYF.

This chain connects TRBV30 to TRBJ1-1, with no clear D. The length of the CDR3 is 13 residues. V lost 0 bases, J lost 4 bases, and 9 bases lay in between. CDR1 and CDR2 (germline): GTSNPN, SVGIG (reference sequence). The chain's CDR3 is CAWSVTQFTEAFF. The CDR3 region has the DNA TGTGCCTGGAGTGTAACCCAGTTCACTGAAGCTTTCTTT. Together with reference TRBV30 and TRBJ1-1, the CDR3 gives the full variable domain: SQTIHQWPATLVQPVGSPLSLECTVEGTSNPNLYWYRQAAGRGLQLLFYSVGIGQISSEVPQNLSASRPQDRQFILSSKKLLLSDSGFYLCAWSVTQFTEAFFGQGTRLTVV.

V and J are TRBV15 and TRBJ1-1, with a possible D match to TRBD1 (5 bases). The germline V and J ends were trimmed by 0 bases and 4 bases, with 12 bases remaining between them. The CDR3 totals 15 residues. Germline CDR1 reads LNHNV; CDR2 reads YYDKDF (reference sequence). DNA of the CDR3: TGTGCCACCAGCAGAGACCAGGGTTGGGGCACTGAAGCTTTCTTT. This gives the protein CATSRDQGWGTEAFF. Full variable domain (missing parts from reference TRBV15 and TRBJ1-1): DAMVIQNPRYQVTQFGKPVTLSCSQTLNHNVMYWYQQKSSQAPKLLFHYYDKDFNNEADTPDNFQSRRPNTSFCFLDIRSPGLGDTAMYLCATSRDQGWGTEAFFGQGTRLTVV.

The CDR3 region is CASSASLAGAQETQYF. The CDR3 nucleotides read TGTGCCAGCAGCGCCTCTCTAGCGGGGGCTCAAGAGACCCAGTACTTC. V gene TRBV9 combines with J gene TRBJ2-5, with 10 bases aligning to TRBD2. The CDR3 length is 16 residues. With 3 bases clipped from V and 2 bases from J, the junction kept 7 bases outside the gene matches. Germline V gene sequence: CDR1 SGDLS, CDR2 YYNGEE.

This clone was seen more than once but under ten times. The J gene is TRBJ2-2, the V gene TRBV7-9; D may be TRBD1 (5 bases). The V end was cut by 5 bases, the J end by 5 bases, with 12 bases between. The CDR3 runs to 14 residues. In germline, CDR1 is SEHNR, CDR2 FQNEAQ (reference sequence). The CDR3 loop reads CASSAIGVTGELFF. Written as DNA, the CDR3 is TGTGCCAGCAGCGCCATAGGGGTGACCGGGGAGCTGTTTTTT.